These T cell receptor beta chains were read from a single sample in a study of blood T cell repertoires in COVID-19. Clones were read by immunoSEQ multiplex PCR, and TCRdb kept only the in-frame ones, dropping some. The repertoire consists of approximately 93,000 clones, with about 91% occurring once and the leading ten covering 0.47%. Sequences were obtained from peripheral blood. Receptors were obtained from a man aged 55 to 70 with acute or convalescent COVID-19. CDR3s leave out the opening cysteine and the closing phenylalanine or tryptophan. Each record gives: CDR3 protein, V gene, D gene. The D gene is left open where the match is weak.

cdr3_aa: ASSLGRDKNTEAF
v_call: TRBV5-1
d_call: NA

cdr3_aa: ASSLLAVSSYNEQF
v_call: TRBV5-4
d_call: TRBD2

cdr3_aa: ASSHLQRLYGYT
v_call: TRBV5-8
d_call: NA

cdr3_aa: ASSVGTGGWETQY
v_call: TRBV9
d_call: TRBD1

cdr3_aa: SVASSSYTGELF
v_call: TRBV29-1
d_call: NA

cdr3_aa: ASSVGLAGNEQY
v_call: TRBV9
d_call: TRBD2

cdr3_aa: ASSSYYEQY
v_call: TRBV27
d_call: NA

cdr3_aa: ASRNRGPNTEAF
v_call: TRBV6-5
d_call: TRBD1

cdr3_aa: ASSQERGLEVSDTQY
v_call: TRBV4-1
d_call: TRBD2

cdr3_aa: ASSQAGTLYNEQF
v_call: TRBV7-8
d_call: NA

cdr3_aa: AWRDWQGGTSDYEQY
v_call: TRBV30
d_call: NA

cdr3_aa: ASSSRGPGTEAF
v_call: TRBV7-3
d_call: TRBD1

cdr3_aa: ASSYSNLYGYT
v_call: TRBV6-5
d_call: NA

cdr3_aa: ASGEGALNTEAF
v_call: TRBV28
d_call: TRBD1

cdr3_aa: ASSEGTSYEQY
v_call: TRBV6-2/TRBV6-3
d_call: NA

cdr3_aa: AIRHSTGDEQY
v_call: TRBV10-3
d_call: TRBD1

cdr3_aa: ASSRTSGSPGELF
v_call: TRBV9
d_call: TRBD2

cdr3_aa: SGGLAGGREQY
v_call: TRBV29-1
d_call: TRBD2

cdr3_aa: ASSLNRADGYT
v_call: TRBV12-3/TRBV12-4
d_call: NA

cdr3_aa: ASTREGIDQPQH
v_call: TRBV19
d_call: NA

cdr3_aa: ASSLSGGRSGNTIY
v_call: TRBV5-1
d_call: NA

cdr3_aa: ASSPIRGEQF
v_call: TRBV6-5
d_call: NA

cdr3_aa: ASRQGHANYGYT
v_call: TRBV19
d_call: NA

cdr3_aa: SASLGAFSGNTIY
v_call: TRBV20-1
d_call: NA

cdr3_aa: AISDTGRSPYEQY
v_call: TRBV10-3
d_call: NA